These 5 T cell receptor beta chains came from one sample sequenced in a study of blood T cell repertoires in COVID-19 (dated by TCRdb to 2018 to 2021). Library generation was performed with the immunoSEQ multiplex PCR assay. The source is immuneACCESS, and TCRdb retained only in-frame sequences with V and J called. Part of the clones is not carried over; for the studies checked, unresolved V genes explain less than half of this, and the remainder is unexplained. The sample records 75,000 to 85,000 clones, around 80% of which are singletons. The ten largest clones capture over 7% of the sample. Source material: peripheral blood. Every receptor here comes from a human donor in a cohort sampled during active COVID-19.

The rearrangement links TRBV3-1 (or the pseudogene TRBV3-2) to TRBJ1-2; 8 bases are a match to TRBD1. The V and J ends lost 3 bases and 8 bases, in that order; junction bases with no gene match: 11. The CDR3 runs to 15 residues. The germline V gene encodes CDR1 LGHDT and CDR2 YNNKEL (reference sequence). CDR3 sequence (DNA): TGTGCCAGCAGCCACGGACAGGGTCAGGCGTCGGGCTACACCTTC. It is translated as CASSHGQGQASGYTF.

The chain uses TRBV2 and TRBJ1-2; 9 bases map to TRBD1. V was clipped by 4 bases and J by 7 bases; unmatched bases: 4. CDR1 SNHLY and CDR2 FYNNEI come from the germline V gene. The CDR3 sequence is 13 residues long. The CDR3 DNA sequence: TGTGCCAGCAGTGCGGGACAGGGCGGTGGCTACACCTTC. Translation gives CASSAGQGGGYTF.

The chain uses TRBV10-2 and TRBJ1-2; 7 bases are a match to TRBD1. The germline V gene encodes CDR1 WSHSY and CDR2 SAAADI. CDR3 length equals 16 residues. The junction had 6 bases not matched to a gene; V was cut back by 1 base and J by 1 base. CDR3 bases: TGCGCCAGCAGTGAGTTCGGGACAGATAATAACTATGGCTACACCTTC. Protein: CASSEFGTDNNYGYTF.

The rearrangement uses TRBV6-5 and TRBJ1-2; 7 bases fit TRBD1. Germline loops: CDR1 MNHEY, CDR2 SVGAGI. The CDR3 sequence is 14 residues long. Trimming removed 6 bases from V and 4 bases from J; junction bases left unmatched: 8. For the CDR3, the DNA is TGTGCCAGCAGGGCCGGCGGGACAGCCTATGGCTACACCTTC. It is translated as CASRAGGTAYGYTF.

The J gene is TRBJ1-4, the V gene TRBV21-1; TRBD1 is the table's D call, not checked against the DNA. TRBV21-1 counts as a pseudogene. This CDR3 contains 18 residues. The CDR3 here is CASSKAGTGWFWREKLFF. The CDR3 DNA is TGTGCCAGCAGCAAAGCAGGGACAGGGTGGTTTTGGCGGGAAAAACTGTTTTTT.